Following are 31 T cell receptor beta chains from one sample sequenced in a study of PD-L1 blockade in urothelial cancer. Indicated time point: peripheral blood 6 weeks after treatment start. Generated by immunoSEQ multiplex PCR, the TCRdb table keeps only in-frame clones and is missing some. The data hold 48,000 or so clones, with approximately 84% observed a single time. Sequences were derived from PBMCs, sampled around atezolizumab (anti-PD-L1) treatment. The receptors shown here come from a man between 60 and 75 years old with urothelial cancer.

CDR3 bases: TGTGCCAGCTCACCGGGGACAGGGGACAATCAGCCCCAGCATTTT. It yields the protein CASSPGTGDNQPQHF. V usage is TRBV18 and J usage is TRBJ1-5; 10 positions match TRBD1. The CDR3 consists of 15 residues. Trimming took 3 bases from V and 3 from J; bases not matched to a gene: 2. CDR1 KGHSH and CDR2 LQKENI come from the germline V gene. Using reference TRBV18 and TRBJ1-5 for the parts outside the CDR3, the full variable domain is NAGVMQNPRHLVRRRGQEARLRCSPMKGHSHVYWYRQLPEEGLKFMVYLQKENIIDESGMPKERFSAEFPKEGPSILRIQQVVRGDSAAYFCASSPGTGDNQPQHFGDGTRLSIL.

The genes are TRBV18 and TRBJ2-2, with a weak D call TRBD2 (5 bases). The CDR3 is 15 amino acids. Germline CDR1 and CDR2: KGHSH and LQKENI. V gave up 3 bases and J gave up 0 bases, with 8 bases separating them. This CDR3 is CASSPRETNTGELFF. The CDR3 DNA sequence: TGTGCCAGCTCACCCCGGGAAACGAACACCGGGGAGCTGTTTTTT.

Details on this clone: Other nucleotide sequences from this sample produce the same CDR3. This chain links TRBV5-1 with TRBJ2-2, with 7 bases lining up with TRBD1. V gave up 4 bases and J gave up 0 bases; unmatched junction bases: 6. Germline assignment: CDR1 SGHRS and CDR2 YFSETQ. The CDR3 sequence is 16 residues long. CDR3 protein: CASSPTGWANTGELFF. CDR3 sequence (DNA): TGCGCCAGCAGCCCGACAGGGTGGGCGAACACCGGGGAGCTGTTTTTT.

The V call is TRBV7-2, the J call TRBJ1-2, with a possible D match to TRBD1 (6 bases). The CDR3 runs to 14 residues. Germline lookup yields CDR1 SGHTA and CDR2 FQGNSA. V dropped 4 bases and J dropped 4 bases, with 13 bases sitting between them. The CDR3 loop is CASSSMGQPYGYTF. CDR3 nucleotides: TGTGCCAGCAGCTCGATGGGACAACCCTATGGCTACACCTTC.

The rearrangement joins TRBV5-1 to TRBJ2-2; 9 nucleotides match TRBD1. Per germline, CDR1 SGHRS and CDR2 YFSETQ. CDR3 length equals 14 residues. V was pared by 5 bases and J by 5 bases, with 4 bases of the junction left unmatched. The CDR3 here is CASSSDRGTGELFF. CDR3 coding DNA: TGCGCCAGCAGTTCGGACAGGGGTACCGGGGAGCTGTTTTTT.

This clone appeared once. The chain uses TRBV5-6 and TRBJ2-5; 10 bases agree with TRBD1. Per the germline V gene, CDR1 is SGHDT and CDR2 is YYEEEE. After removal of 4 bases from V and 5 bases from J, the junction contained 8 bases not matched to a gene. The CDR3 is made up of 15 amino acids. The CDR3, as DNA: TGTGCCAGCAGCATACGACAGGGGGCTGGGGAGACCCAGTACTTC. Translating gives CASSIRQGAGETQYF.

V gene TRBV30 combines with J gene TRBJ2-7; 8 nucleotides line up with TRBD1. Germline values: CDR1 GTSNPN, CDR2 SVGIG (reference sequence). The junction had 5 bases not matched to a gene; V was cut back by 2 bases and J by 2 bases. The CDR3 runs 14 residues. In DNA, the CDR3 is TGTGCCTGGAGTAGGACAGGGACCACCTACGAGCAGTACTTC. This sequence encodes CAWSRTGTTYEQYF. Supplemented by reference TRBV30 and TRBJ2-7, the full variable domain reads SQTIHQWPATLVQPVGSPLSLECTVEGTSNPNLYWYRQAAGRGLQLLFYSVGIGQISSEVPQNLSASRPQDRQFILSSKKLLLSDSGFYLCAWSRTGTTYEQYFGPGTRLTVT.

CDR3 coding DNA: TGTGCCAGAAGTTACCCCGGGTCGTACTCTGGAAACACCATATATTTT. Translated, it gives CARSYPGSYSGNTIYF. The gene calls are TRBV5-3 and TRBJ1-3; no clear D. TRBV5-3 is treated as an ORF (open reading frame) with a function not yet certain. This CDR3 contains 16 residues. V lost 5 bases, J lost 0 bases, and 15 bases lay in between.

The J gene is TRBJ1-1, the V gene TRBV28, with 8 bases identical to TRBD1. The V gene's germline CDR1 is MDHEN and CDR2 SYDVKM. Trimming at V came to 5 bases and at J to 6 bases, leaving 11 bases not matched to a gene. CDR3 length: 15 amino acids. In DNA, the CDR3 is TGTGCCAGCAGTGCCCACAGGGGGGCAACTCCTGAAGCTTTCTTT. Translating it yields CASSAHRGATPEAFF.

J is TRBJ2-5 and V is TRBV9, with 7 bases identical to TRBD2. V was clipped by 7 bases and J by 0 bases; unmatched bases: 18. The CDR3 spans 18 residues. CDR1 and CDR2 from the germline V gene are SGDLS and YYNGEE. The CDR3 coding sequence is TGTGCCAGCCACGAGAGGAGCGGGAAAGAACGAAACCAAGAGACCCAGTACTTC. Encoded protein: CASHERSGKERNQETQYF.

This clone showed up just once. The CDR3: CASSLDGTGAGGNEQFF. CDR3 DNA: TGCGCCAGCAGCTTGGATGGGACAGGGGCAGGTGGCAATGAGCAGTTCTTC. The chain couples TRBV5-1 to TRBJ2-1; TRBD1 matches at 10 bases. The germline V gene encodes CDR1 SGHRS and CDR2 YFSETQ. The CDR3 runs to 17 residues. The V gene end was trimmed by 0 bases and the J gene end by 6 bases; junction bases not matched to a gene: 9.

The genes are TRBV2 and TRBJ1-2; D call uncertain. V was trimmed by 6 bases and J by 8 bases, leaving 13 bases between them. The CDR3 has 12 residues. The V gene's germline CDR1 is SNHLY and CDR2 FYNNEI. The CDR3 DNA reads TGTGCCAGCAGGGGTGAAGGAGACGGCTACACCTTC. This translates into CASRGEGDGYTF. The variable domain in full, with the rest retrieved from reference TRBV2 and TRBJ1-2, is EPEVTQTPSHQVTQMGQEVILRCVPISNHLYFYWYRQILGQKVEFLVSFYNNEISEKSEIFDDQFSVERPDGSNFTLKIRSTKLEDSAMYFCASRGEGDGYTFGSGTRLTVV.

The chain recombines TRBV10-3 with TRBJ2-1, with 10 bases matching TRBD1. The CDR3 consists of 13 residues. Trimming removed 6 bases from V and 9 bases from J; junction bases left unmatched: 5. Germline V CDR1 and CDR2: ENHRY, SYGVKD. CDR3: CAISRTGGSEQFF. The CDR3 DNA follows: TGTGCCATCAGCCGGACAGGGGGAAGTGAGCAGTTCTTC.

The rearrangement links TRBV18 to TRBJ2-2, with TRBD1 matching 12 bases. After removal of 7 bases from V and 6 bases from J, the junction contained 12 bases not matched to a gene. The CDR3 spans 17 residues. The V gene's germline CDR1 is KGHSH and CDR2 LQKENI. DNA of the CDR3: TGTGCCAGCTTCCGGGACAGGGGGCGCGAACGCCCCGGGGAGCTGTTTTTT. Protein product: CASFRDRGRERPGELFF.

A few counts support this clone. This chain links TRBV5-1 with TRBJ1-5; 7 bases map to TRBD1. The CDR3 has 15 residues. V shed 1 base, J shed 2 bases, and the junction held 3 bases outside the gene matches. Germline CDR1 is SGHRS and CDR2 is YFSETQ. CDR3 coding DNA: TGCGCCAGCAGCTTGACAGGGGTAGGCAATCAGCCCCAGCATTTT. It yields the protein CASSLTGVGNQPQHF. Looking up the rest from reference TRBV5-1 and TRBJ1-5 gives the full variable domain: KAGVTQTPRYLIKTRGQQVTLSCSPISGHRSVSWYQQTPGQGLQFLFEYFSETQRNKGNFPGRFSGRQFSNSRSEMNVSTLELGDSALYLCASSLTGVGNQPQHFGDGTRLSIL.

This chain joins TRBV15 and TRBJ2-3; D not certain. V lost 0 bases to trimming and J lost 2 bases, with 6 bases between them. Germline V CDR1 and CDR2: LNHNV, YYDKDF (reference sequence). This CDR3 region has 14 residues. The CDR3 sequence: CATSREEITDTQYF. The CDR3 DNA follows: TGTGCCACCAGCAGAGAAGAGATCACAGATACGCAGTATTTT.

The chain joins TRBV27 to TRBJ1-1, with D maybe TRBD1 (6 bases). Trimming removed 5 bases at V and 5 bases at J, with 18 bases between. Per germline, CDR1 MNHEY and CDR2 SMNVEV (reference sequence). The CDR3 totals 15 residues. CDR3 in amino acids: CASSPTRGSGTEAFF. In DNA, the CDR3 is TGTGCCAGCAGTCCCACCAGGGGTTCGGGAACTGAAGCTTTCTTT.

J is TRBJ1-1 and V is TRBV19; 9 nucleotides agree with TRBD1. This CDR3 has 15 amino acids. Germline V lookup: CDR1 LNHDA, CDR2 SQIVND (reference sequence). V shed 4 bases and J 5 bases; nucleotides not matched to a gene: 8. The CDR3 loop reads CASSKDRGDKTEAFF. CDR3 sequence (DNA): TGTGCCAGTAGTAAGGACAGGGGCGACAAAACTGAAGCTTTCTTT.

The chain couples TRBV18 to TRBJ1-1, with a tentative D call TRBD1 (5 bases). The CDR3 has 15 residues. The V gene's germline CDR1 is KGHSH and CDR2 LQKENI. V shed 4 bases and J shed 0 bases, with 12 bases lying between them. DNA of the CDR3: TGTGCCAGCTCACTCAGACAGCTCTTGAACACTGAAGCTTTCTTT. It encodes CASSLRQLLNTEAFF. Full variable domain (rest looked up from reference TRBV18 and TRBJ1-1): NAGVMQNPRHLVRRRGQEARLRCSPMKGHSHVYWYRQLPEEGLKFMVYLQKENIIDESGMPKERFSAEFPKEGPSILRIQQVVRGDSAAYFCASSLRQLLNTEAFFGQGTRLTVV.

To note about this clone: An end of the junction differs from the germline gene, which may be a read error. This chain links TRBV7-7 with TRBJ2-1; D might be TRBD1 (5 bases). Germline V gene sequence: CDR1 SSHAT, CDR2 FNYEAQ (reference sequence). The CDR3 has 13 amino acids. Here the CDR3 DNA reads TGTGCTAGCAGCCCAGGACACTACAATGAGCAGTTCTTC. It codes for CASSPGHYNEQFF.

This clone was found a few times. This chain joins TRBV27 and TRBJ2-1; D might be TRBD2 (6 bases). The CDR3 length is 15 residues. V shed 3 bases and J shed 3 bases, with 12 bases lying between them. CDR1 is MNHEY, CDR2 SMNVEV, per germline (reference sequence). DNA of the CDR3: TGTGCCAGCAGTTTGCGGGGCCCTCGCTACAATGAGCAGTTCTTC. Translation: CASSLRGPRYNEQFF.

The rearrangement uses TRBV27 and TRBJ2-3; 10 bases agree with TRBD2. Germline V gene data show CDR1 as MNHEY and CDR2 as SMNVEV (reference sequence). This CDR3 has 14 amino acids. The ends lost 4 bases at V and 6 bases at J; junction bases unmatched: 4. CDR3 amino acids: CASSSLAGSDTQYF. The CDR3 coding sequence is TGTGCCAGCAGTTCACTAGCGGGGTCGGATACGCAGTATTTT.

This chain connects TRBV5-4 to TRBJ2-1, with 10 bases identical to TRBD2. The germline V gene has CDR1 SGHNT and CDR2 YYREEE (reference sequence). The CDR3 contains 15 residues. With 1 base clipped from V and 10 bases from J, the junction kept 8 bases outside the gene matches. The CDR3: CASSLKRGGVGEQFF. The CDR3 nucleotides read TGTGCCAGCAGCTTGAAGCGGGGGGGCGTAGGCGAGCAGTTCTTC.

This rearrangement joins TRBV25-1 to TRBJ2-5, with TRBD2 matching 8 bases. V shed 2 bases and J 1 base; nucleotides not matched to a gene: 9. CDR1 and CDR2 (germline): MGHDK, SYGVNS. The length of the CDR3 is 17 residues. In nucleotides, the CDR3 is TGTGCCAGCAGTGAAACTTTGGTAGCGGGGACCCAAGAGACCCAGTACTTC. Translating gives CASSETLVAGTQETQYF.

The chain recombines TRBV5-6 with TRBJ2-5, with TRBD2 identical over 7 bases. The V segment lost 4 bases and the J segment 2 bases; nucleotides outside the gene matches: 8. CDR3 length: 15 amino acids. Germline-derived CDR1 and CDR2 are SGHDT and YYEEEE. The CDR3 DNA is TGTGCCAGCAGCCCACCAACTAGCGAGCAAGAGACCCAGTACTTC. Translating it yields CASSPPTSEQETQYF.

This sequence joins TRBV7-2 and TRBJ1-2; 11 bases match TRBD1. The CDR3 consists of 19 residues. The V gene end was trimmed by 6 bases and the J gene end by 0 bases; junction bases not matched to a gene: 15. Germline V CDR1 and CDR2: SGHTA, FQGNSA. Here the CDR3 DNA reads TGTGCCAGCAGTCCTCAGGTCGGGACAGGGGGTGTTTCTAACTATGGCTACACCTTC. Amino acid sequence: CASSPQVGTGGVSNYGYTF.

This clone has only a few counts. This CDR3 is also generated by other DNA sequences in the sample. The chain combines TRBV6-1 with TRBJ1-1; 7 bases map to TRBD1. The V segment lost 6 bases and the J segment 4 bases; nucleotides outside the gene matches: 5. Per germline, CDR1 MNHNS and CDR2 SASEGT. The CDR3 contains 13 residues. CDR3 nucleotides: TGTGCCAGCAGCAGGGACAGCAGCACTGAAGCTTTCTTT. Protein sequence: CASSRDSSTEAFF.

The V and J genes are TRBV10-3 and TRBJ1-5; no firm D call. The CDR3 has 15 residues. V lost 3 bases and J lost 7, with 16 bases in between. In germline, CDR1 is ENHRY, CDR2 SYGVKD. CDR3 residues: CAISETDREGQPQHF. The CDR3 nucleotides are TGTGCCATCAGTGAAACGGACCGGGAGGGCCAGCCCCAGCATTTT.

The chain joins TRBV18 to TRBJ2-5; the D gene is possibly TRBD2 (6 bases). This CDR3 is built from 15 residues. V dropped 6 bases and J dropped 4 bases, with 18 bases sitting between them. Germline V gene sequence: CDR1 KGHSH, CDR2 LQKENI. CDR3 nucleotides: TGTGCCAGCTCCCAGTTCGGCGGGGAAAGAGAGACCCAGTACTTC. Residues: CASSQFGGERETQYF.

The chain recombines TRBV27 with TRBJ1-1; D is uncertain. CDR3 length: 13 residues. CDR1 is MNHEY, CDR2 SMNVEV, per germline (reference sequence). Deletions cut 4 bases from V and 3 bases from J, with 9 bases between. CDR3 nucleotide sequence: TGTGCCAGCAGTTGGACTGGGGACACTGAAGCTTTCTTT. Amino acid sequence: CASSWTGDTEAFF.

This clone was observed a handful of times. The chain recombines TRBV23-1 with TRBJ2-7, with 7 nucleotides matching TRBD2. TRBV23-1 is placed among ORFs of uncertain function. The CDR3 loop spans 14 amino acids. Trimming took 4 bases from V and 0 from J; bases not matched to a gene: 3. CDR3 protein: CASSRGGFSYEQYF. CDR3 DNA: TGCGCCAGCAGTCGGGGGGGGTTCTCCTACGAGCAGTACTTC.